These 21 T cell receptor beta chains were sequenced from one sample in a study of T cell repertoires in cytomegalovirus infection. MiXCR was run by TCRdb on the reads, yielding one entry per CDR3 protein. The sample carries approximately 250,000 distinct CDR3 sequences, around 6.4% recorded once. Input material: PBMCs. The source is a human donor in good health (CMV status not recorded). Some clones in this sample may be carry-over from other donors' samples.

This clonotype was seen repeatedly, ten times or more. The rearrangement joins TRBV2 to TRBJ1-1; D uncertain. V lost 11 bases, J lost 0 bases, and 13 bases lay in between. CDR1 and CDR2 from the germline V gene are SNHLY and FYNNEI. The CDR3 consists of 13 residues. The CDR3 coding sequence is TGTGCCTTCAACCCTTCCATGAACACTGAAGCTTTCTTT. Amino acids: CAFNPSMNTEAFF.

V and J are TRBV4-2 and TRBJ1-1; D is unresolved. V lost 0 bases and J 1 base, leaving 12 bases between the germline ends. Germline V gene sequence: CDR1 LGHNA, CDR2 YNFKEQ. This CDR3 comprises 16 residues. The CDR3 sequence is CASSQDTYPENTEAFF. As DNA, the CDR3 is TGTGCCAGCAGCCAAGACACTTATCCGGAGAACACTGAAGCTTTCTTT.

The J gene is TRBJ2-5, the V gene TRBV25-1; 8 nucleotides agree with TRBD2. In germline, CDR1 is MGHDK, CDR2 SYGVNS. CDR3 length: 20 amino acids. V gave up 7 bases and J gave up 2 bases; unmatched junction bases: 24. Here the CDR3 reads CASITGWGLVEYCPQETQYF. CDR3 nucleotides: TGTGCCAGCATTACCGGGTGGGGACTAGTTGAATACTGTCCTCAAGAGACCCAGTACTTC.

This clonotype was observed many times. The chain couples TRBV2 to TRBJ1-5, with no clear D. V dropped 2 bases and J dropped 3 bases, with 11 bases sitting between them. Germline V gives CDR1 SNHLY, CDR2 FYNNEI. The CDR3 sequence is 15 residues long. The CDR3 region has the DNA TGTGCCAGCAGTGAAAAATCGCCCGTCAATCAGCCCCAGCATTTT. It specifies CASSEKSPVNQPQHF.

In its sample, this clonotype was seen once. The rearrangement links TRBV2 to TRBJ2-5; TRBD2 agrees at 12 bases. The germline gives CDR1 SNHLY, CDR2 FYNNEI. The CDR3 is 15 amino acids. V was pared by 6 bases and J by 2 bases, with 4 bases of the junction left unmatched. CDR3: CASSSSGGAQETQYF. For the CDR3, the DNA is TGTGCCAGCAGCTCTAGCGGGGGGGCGCAAGAGACCCAGTACTTC. Full variable domain (remainder filled in from reference TRBV2 and TRBJ2-5): EPEVTQTPSHQVTQMGQEVILRCVPISNHLYFYWYRQILGQKVEFLVSFYNNEISEKSEIFDDQFSVERPDGSNFTLKIRSTKLEDSAMYFCASSSSGGAQETQYFGPGTRLLVL.

This clonotype was observed at least ten times. The chain joins TRBV7-8 to TRBJ1-1; D gene ambiguous. The V gene lost 1 base and the J gene lost 1 base, with 10 bases spanning the gap. CDR1 is SGHVS, CDR2 FQNEAQ, per germline. This CDR3 has 15 amino acids. The CDR3 nucleotides read TGTGCCAGCAGCTTAGAGGCGCAATCGAACACTGAAGCTTTCTTT. The encoded protein is CASSLEAQSNTEAFF.

The rearrangement uses TRBV11-1 and TRBJ1-2; TRBD1 might be the D (5 bases). The CDR3 has 16 residues. From germline, CDR1 is SGHAT and CDR2 FQDESV (reference sequence). Trimming stripped 5 bases from V and 0 bases from J, with 16 bases between. The CDR3, as DNA: TGTGCCAGCAGCCTCCCCCCGACAGACGCTAACTATGGCTACACCTTC. Protein sequence: CASSLPPTDANYGYTF.

In its sample, this clonotype was seen many times. The chain joins TRBV10-3 to TRBJ2-3, with D perhaps TRBD2 (6 bases). The CDR3 consists of 14 residues. CDR1 and CDR2 from the germline V gene are ENHRY and SYGVKD. V lost 6 bases, J lost 2 bases, and 12 bases lay in between. The CDR3 here is CAIRLGGDTDTQYF. The CDR3 nucleotides are TGTGCCATCAGGTTGGGGGGAGACACAGATACGCAGTATTTT.

This clonotype was seen more than once but under ten times. The J gene is TRBJ1-1, the V gene TRBV20-1; weak D call: TRBD1 (5 bases). The V end was cut by 0 bases, the J end by 3 bases, with 14 bases between. Germline CDR1 DFQATT, CDR2 SNEGSKA (reference sequence). The CDR3 spans 15 residues. The CDR3 DNA sequence: TGCAGTGCTAGAGATCCCAGGGCGAGGGACACTGAAGCTTTCTTT. It codes for CSARDPRARDTEAFF.

This clonotype has at least ten counts. This chain connects TRBV7-2 to TRBJ2-5, with no clear D. Germline CDR1 SGHTA, CDR2 FQGNSA. The CDR3 has 15 residues. V was pared by 3 bases and J by 5 bases, with 16 bases between. DNA for the CDR3: TGTGCCAGCAGCTTCTCGCAGGTCTTGGGGGAGACCCAGTACTTC. Translating gives CASSFSQVLGETQYF.

This clonotype was counted ten times or more. This chain joins TRBV20-1 and TRBJ2-3, with 15 bases matching TRBD2. Germline V lookup: CDR1 DFQATT, CDR2 SNEGSKA (reference sequence). The junction had 11 bases not matched to a gene; V was cut back by 2 bases and J by 2 bases. The CDR3 covers 19 residues. The CDR3, as DNA: TGCAGTGCTAGAAACCCGGCAGGACTAGCGGGGGGGTTCACAGATACGCAGTATTTT. Protein product: CSARNPAGLAGGFTDTQYF.

This clonotype was counted ten times or more. As DNA, the CDR3 is TGCAGCGTCGGAGGCATAACGAACACCGGGGAGCTGTTTTTT. Its protein product is CSVGGITNTGELFF. This chain uses TRBV29-1 with TRBJ2-2; weak D call: TRBD2 (5 bases). V was cut by 6 bases and J by 0 bases, with 11 bases left in between. The length of the CDR3 is 14 residues. CDR1 is SQVTM and CDR2 is ANQGSEA in the germline V gene.

This clonotype was picked up many times. The chain recombines TRBV12-3 or TRBV12-4 with TRBJ2-7, with D unclear. V dropped 2 bases and J dropped 6 bases, with 20 bases sitting between them. The CDR3 covers 16 residues. The CDR3 nucleotides are TGTGCCAGCAGTTTACGGTCAAATCCTACCTTAAGCGAGCAGTACTTC. This encodes CASSLRSNPTLSEQYF.

In its sample, this clonotype was seen many times. This chain links TRBV7-2 with TRBJ2-7; possible D gene TRBD1, 6 bases. Germline CDR1 SGHTA, CDR2 FQGNSA. The CDR3 is 19 amino acids. With 5 bases removed from V and 0 bases from J, the gap between germline ends came to 26 bases. CDR3 in amino acids: CASSPRAPPSTGASYEQYF. The CDR3 region has the DNA TGTGCCAGCAGCCCCCGGGCCCCACCTTCGACAGGTGCCTCCTACGAGCAGTACTTC.

At least ten counts were recorded for this clonotype. This chain links TRBV7-9 with TRBJ2-3; D unclear. The CDR3 spans 16 residues. CDR1 is SEHNR and CDR2 is FQNEAQ in the germline V gene (reference sequence). The V end lost 3 bases, the J end lost 6 bases, and 19 bases lay between the germline ends. Here the CDR3 reads CASSFTMTGHPDTQYF. CDR3 nucleotide sequence: TGTGCCAGCAGCTTCACCATGACGGGCCACCCGGATACGCAGTATTTT.

The chain is built from TRBV28 and TRBJ2-7; 7 nucleotides align to TRBD1. V lost 4 bases and J lost 7; bases outside the gene matches: 13. Per the germline V gene, CDR1 is MDHEN and CDR2 is SYDVKM. This CDR3 spans 15 amino acids. The CDR3 region has the DNA TGTGCCAGCAGTTCCCCCTCGACAGGGATCGGAGAGCAGTACTTC. Translation gives CASSSPSTGIGEQYF.

The table lists this clonotype with many counts. The chain joins TRBV7-2 to TRBJ2-7, with D uncertain. Germline CDR1 and CDR2: SGHTA and FQGNSA. The CDR3 sequence is 14 residues long. Trimming removed 3 bases at V and 0 bases at J, with 9 bases between. The CDR3 DNA reads as TGTGCCAGCAGCTTCCGTGAGAGCTCCTACGAGCAGTACTTC. Its protein product is CASSFRESSYEQYF. The full variable domain, rest sourced from reference TRBV7-2 and TRBJ2-7, is GAGVSQSPSNKVTEKGKDVELRCDPISGHTALYWYRQSLGQGLEFLIYFQGNSAPDKSGLPSDRFSAERTGGSVSTLTIQRTQQEDSAVYLCASSFRESSYEQYFGPGTRLTVT.

Many counts were recorded for this clonotype. The chain is built from TRBV20-1 and TRBJ1-5, with TRBD1 matching 7 bases. The V gene's germline CDR1 is DFQATT and CDR2 SNEGSKA (reference sequence). This CDR3 region has 13 residues. CDR3 region: CQDREWGNQPQHF. The CDR3 DNA is TGCCAAGACAGGGAATGGGGCAATCAGCCCCAGCATTTT.

This clonotype was observed a handful of times. The chain carries TRBV7-2 and TRBJ1-1, with 8 bases matching TRBD1. The V and J ends lost 5 bases and 3 bases, in that order; junction bases with no gene match: 11. The CDR3 has 16 residues. Germline CDR1 SGHTA, CDR2 FQGNSA. CDR3 nucleotides: TGTGCCAGCAGCCCGCGGACAGGGTGGCGGGACACTGAAGCTTTCTTT. Its translation: CASSPRTGWRDTEAFF.

In this sample, this clonotype turned up many times. The chain joins TRBV15 to TRBJ2-7; perhaps D is TRBD1 or TRBD2 (5 bases each). V gave up 4 bases and J gave up 9 bases, with 10 bases separating them. Germline lookup yields CDR1 LNHNV and CDR2 YYDKDF (reference sequence). The CDR3 is 11 amino acids. This chain's CDR3 is CATSTGAVQYF. The CDR3 DNA reads as TGTGCCACCAGCACCGGGGCGGTGCAGTACTTC.

This clonotype was seen ten or more times. This chain joins TRBV7-9 and TRBJ1-1; D not resolved. Trimming took off 3 bases at V and 6 bases at J, with 11 bases between the two ends. The germline V gene encodes CDR1 SEHNR and CDR2 FQNEAQ (reference sequence). This CDR3 spans 13 amino acids. In DNA, the CDR3 is TGTGCCAGCAGCTTTGTTTTAGGTTCTGAAGCTTTCTTT. As protein: CASSFVLGSEAFF.